Each of the 5 T cell receptor beta chains below was sequenced from the same sample in a study of spatial heterogeneity in lung cancer. Findings and limits, study-wide: Mutation tallies in tumors tracked expanded intratumoral alpha and beta TCR counts.

What these receptors recognize is not known. Time point given: sample taken at primary tumor resection. TCRdb re-called the 5' RACE reads through MiXCR, storing one row per CDR3 protein. Among roughly 17,000 distinct CDR3 sequences listed, 6.2% were seen once. The sample consisted of lung tumor tissue, taken at surgery. These receptors all stem from a male donor with early-stage non-small cell lung cancer.

This clonotype was detected ten times or more. This sequence joins TRBV4-3 and TRBJ1-4, with D perhaps TRBD1 (5 bases). CDR3 length: 15 amino acids. Germline assignment: CDR1 LGHNA and CDR2 YSLEER. The V and J ends lost 0 bases and 8 bases respectively, with 13 bases between them. CDR3 in DNA: TGCGCCAGCAGCCAAGAGGTCGGGGGGAGGGAAAAACTGTTTTTT. This sequence encodes CASSQEVGGREKLFF.

There are many counts of this clonotype. The genes are TRBV5-6 and TRBJ2-3; 10 bases match TRBD1. CDR3 length: 15 residues. Unmatched junction bases numbered 4, after V lost 0 bases and J lost 6 bases. Looked up from germline, CDR1 is SGHDT and CDR2 is YYEEEE. The CDR3 coding sequence is TGTGCCAGCAGCTTGGGACGGACAGGGGGGGATACGCAGTATTTT. Protein sequence: CASSLGRTGGDTQYF.

This clonotype was observed at least ten times. The gene calls are TRBV12-3 or TRBV12-4 and TRBJ1-2; D gene unclear. The CDR3 consists of 11 residues. Trimming left V 5 bases short and J 7 bases short, with 8 bases between. DNA for the CDR3: TGTGCCAGCAGTGGGAGCCTTGGCTACACCTTC. This codes for CASSGSLGYTF.

This clonotype showed up many times. The chain couples TRBV6-6 to TRBJ2-4, with D perhaps matching TRBD1 (6 bases). Per the germline V gene, CDR1 is MNHNY and CDR2 is SVGAGI (reference sequence). V was trimmed by 2 bases and J by 4 bases, leaving 18 bases between them. The CDR3 is 17 residues long. CDR3 nucleotide sequence: TGTGCCAGCAGTTACGCCCAGGGGAAGTTAGGGAAAAACATTCAGTACTTC. Its translation is CASSYAQGKLGKNIQYF.

This chain joins TRBV9 and TRBJ2-5; 8 positions match TRBD2. Looked up from germline, CDR1 is SGDLS and CDR2 is YYNGEE. This CDR3 region has 13 residues. Germline trimming cut 3 bases from V and 4 bases from J; bases unmatched to any gene: 2. Here the CDR3 DNA reads TGTGCCAGCAGCGGAAGCGGGGGAGAGACCCAGTACTTC. Translation: CASSGSGGETQYF.